The 8 T cell receptor beta chains given below trace back to one sample, sequenced in a study of blood T cell repertoires in COVID-19. Libraries were prepared by immunoSEQ multiplex PCR; TCRdb keeps only in-frame clonotypes and omits some of them. The table includes around 200,000 clones, roughly 80% detected once. The sequenced sample was peripheral blood. These receptors were obtained from a middle-aged man who had recovered from COVID-19.

The CDR3 bases are TGTGCCAGCTCACCAACAACAACCGGGGAGCTGTTTTTT. Its protein is CASSPTTTGELFF. This chain connects TRBV18 to TRBJ2-2; D remains unclear. The CDR3 runs to 13 residues. Between the trimmed V and J ends, which lost 2 bases and 5 bases, there was a span of 6 bases. Germline lookup yields CDR1 KGHSH and CDR2 LQKENI.

The chain has TRBV7-2 and TRBJ2-7; 12 bases are a match to TRBD2. Germline-derived CDR1 and CDR2 are SGHTA and FQGNSA. The CDR3 is 15 amino acids. The ends lost 5 bases at V and 5 bases at J; junction bases unmatched: 7. The CDR3 coding sequence is TGTGCCAGCAGCCGTACTAGCGGGAGGTCCCACGAGCAGTACTTC. Amino acids: CASSRTSGRSHEQYF. The full variable domain, rest sourced from reference TRBV7-2 and TRBJ2-7, is GAGVSQSPSNKVTEKGKDVELRCDPISGHTALYWYRQSLGQGLEFLIYFQGNSAPDKSGLPSDRFSAERTGGSVSTLTIQRTQQEDSAVYLCASSRTSGRSHEQYFGPGTRLTVT.

The J gene is TRBJ1-5, the V gene TRBV5-1; D uncertain. Trimming pared 0 bases from V and 1 base from J, leaving 8 bases between. Germline V gives CDR1 SGHRS, CDR2 YFSETQ. This CDR3 comprises 15 residues. CDR3 coding DNA: TGCGCCAGCAGCTTGGCCCCAAGCAGCAATCAGCCCCAGCATTTT. This translates into CASSLAPSSNQPQHF.

This chain connects TRBV14 to TRBJ2-7, with TRBD2 matching over 7 bases. The CDR3 spans 13 residues. The trim removed 4 bases at V and 11 bases at J, leaving 11 bases unmatched. The V gene's germline CDR1 is SGHDN and CDR2 FVKESK. The CDR3: CASSLLQASGKYF. CDR3 sequence (DNA): TGTGCCAGCAGCCTTCTACAGGCGAGCGGGAAGTACTTC.

The sample holds one count of this clone. This chain connects TRBV5-6 to TRBJ2-6; TRBD1 aligns across 8 bases. With 3 bases clipped from V and 2 bases from J, the junction kept 7 bases outside the gene matches. This CDR3 is 17 amino acids long. In germline, CDR1 is SGHDT, CDR2 YYEEEE. In nucleotides, the CDR3 is TGTGCCAGCAGCTGGGGACGGACAGGGACTGGGGCCAACGTCCTGACTTTC. Its translation is CASSWGRTGTGANVLTF.

Remarks on this clone: The likely explanation is a read error, given a far larger clone one base away. This chain connects TRBV3-1 (or the pseudogene TRBV3-2) to TRBJ1-3; no definite D call. The CDR3 is 13 amino acids. Germline CDR1 is LGHDT and CDR2 is YNNKEL (reference sequence). Trimming left V 5 bases short and J 0 bases short, with 5 bases between. For the CDR3, the DNA is TGTGCCAGCAGCGACTACTCTGGAAACACCATATATTTT. This codes for CASSDYSGNTIYF.

The chain joins TRBV19 to TRBJ2-1, with 15 nucleotides matching TRBD2. The germline gives CDR1 LNHDA, CDR2 SQIVND (reference sequence). The CDR3 runs to 16 residues. The V segment lost 5 bases and the J segment 11 bases; nucleotides outside the gene matches: 10. The CDR3 DNA follows: TGTGCCAGTAGTTTTTCGCTCGGGACTAGCGGGGGGAAGCAGTTCTTC. This translates into CASSFSLGTSGGKQFF.

V gene TRBV3-1 (or the pseudogene TRBV3-2) combines with J gene TRBJ1-4, with 7 bases matching TRBD1. After removal of 4 bases from V and 2 bases from J, the junction contained 7 bases not matched to a gene. The V gene's germline CDR1 is LGHDT and CDR2 YNNKEL (reference sequence). There are 16 residues in the CDR3. CDR3 protein: CASSRGQVATNEKLFF. In DNA form, the CDR3 reads TGTGCCAGCAGCCGAGGACAGGTGGCGACTAATGAAAAACTGTTTTTT.